The 28 T cell receptor beta chains presented below share a single source sample, sequenced in a study of blood T cell repertoires in COVID-19. Profiled with immunoSEQ multiplex PCR; TCRdb holds only in-frame clones, not every one. The sample consists of a few hundred thousand clones, approximately 85% of them appearing once. The source material was PBMCs or T cells enriched from blood (not recorded which). These TCRs come from a man aged 25-40 years who had recovered from COVID-19.

This clone has a handful of counts. The rearrangement links TRBV19 to TRBJ2-1; D possibly corresponds to TRBD2 (5 bases). This CDR3 has 16 residues. The germline gives CDR1 LNHDA, CDR2 SQIVND (reference sequence). V lost 4 bases, J lost 4 bases, and 17 bases lay in between. CDR3 sequence reads: CASSTGTIGLYNEQFF. The CDR3 DNA sequence: TGTGCCAGTAGTACGGGAACTATAGGCCTATACAATGAGCAGTTCTTC.

This sequence joins TRBV18 and TRBJ2-7, with 11 positions matching TRBD1. This CDR3 has 15 amino acids. V lost 5 bases, J lost 7 bases, and 10 bases stayed unmatched. Germline CDR1 is KGHSH and CDR2 is LQKENI. The CDR3 spells CASSASGQGEGEQYF. The CDR3 bases are TGTGCCAGCTCAGCTTCGGGACAGGGGGAAGGTGAGCAGTACTTC.

Worth noting for this clone: The junction and the germline gene differ at one end; a read error may be behind it. The J gene is TRBJ1-1, the V gene TRBV7-7; D gene uncertain. Germline CDR1 SSHAT, CDR2 FNYEAQ (reference sequence). The length of the CDR3 is 13 residues. In DNA, the CDR3 is TGTGCTAGCAGCAGAGAGGTGAACACTGAAGCTTTCTTT. Encoded protein: CASSREVNTEAFF.

The rearrangement links TRBV4-1 to TRBJ1-1; 9 nucleotides align to TRBD1. There are 16 residues in the CDR3. The V gene's germline CDR1 is MGHRA and CDR2 YSYEKL. V gave up 2 bases and J gave up 7 bases; unmatched junction bases: 11. The CDR3: CASSQPGQGVPFEAFF. In DNA, the CDR3 is TGCGCCAGCAGCCAACCGGGACAGGGCGTACCGTTTGAAGCTTTCTTT.

The CDR3 sequence is CASSRDHGEQYF. In DNA, the CDR3 is TGTGCCAGCAGCCGTGATCACGGCGAGCAGTACTTC. The chain has TRBV7-2 and TRBJ2-7, with D unclear. The V end was cut by 5 bases, the J end by 6 bases, with 11 bases between. The CDR3 spans 12 residues. Germline V gene data show CDR1 as SGHTA and CDR2 as FQGNSA.

This chain joins TRBV19 and TRBJ1-1; D is perhaps TRBD1 (5 bases). Germline V gene data show CDR1 as LNHDA and CDR2 as SQIVND (reference sequence). V gave up 8 bases and J gave up 5 bases, with 15 bases separating them. The CDR3 covers 13 residues. CDR3 amino acids: CASQWGMGTEAFF. Here the CDR3 DNA reads TGTGCCAGTCAATGGGGCATGGGGACTGAAGCTTTCTTT.

This clone was found a few times. For the CDR3, the DNA is TGTGCCTGGACCACGGGGGTGAGCTATGGCTACACCTTC. Protein sequence: CAWTTGVSYGYTF. The chain uses TRBV30 and TRBJ1-2; D possibly corresponds to TRBD1 (5 bases). Trimming removed 4 bases from V and 4 bases from J, with 13 bases in between. Looked up from germline, CDR1 is GTSNPN and CDR2 is SVGIG (reference sequence). This CDR3 is built from 13 residues.

The chain recombines TRBV3-1 (or the pseudogene TRBV3-2) with TRBJ1-1; D might be TRBD1 (5 bases). Trimming removed 0 bases from V and 2 bases from J, with 19 bases in between. This CDR3 has 18 amino acids. Germline CDR1 reads LGHDT; CDR2 reads YNNKEL (reference sequence). The CDR3 loop reads CASSQDLVGYRFNTEAFF. DNA of the CDR3: TGTGCCAGCAGCCAAGATCTGGTTGGGTACAGGTTTAACACTGAAGCTTTCTTT.

The V gene is TRBV19, the J gene TRBJ1-6; possibly TRBD1 for D (6 bases). Germline lookup yields CDR1 LNHDA and CDR2 SQIVND (reference sequence). This CDR3 is built from 14 residues. V lost 6 bases and J 7 bases, leaving 13 bases between the germline ends. For the CDR3, the DNA is TGTGCCAGTAGAGTACAGGGCGAGAATTCACCCCTCCACTTT. This gives the protein CASRVQGENSPLHF.

Only one count was recorded for this clone. The chain's CDR3 is CASSLGVSGNTIYF. CDR3 DNA sequence: TGTGCCAGCTCCCTAGGAGTCTCTGGAAACACCATATATTTT. This chain uses TRBV18 with TRBJ1-3, with D unresolved. V dropped 6 bases and J dropped 0 bases, with 9 bases sitting between them. The CDR3 totals 14 residues. CDR1 and CDR2 (germline): KGHSH, LQKENI.

This clone was seen more than once but under ten times. The rearrangement joins TRBV4-3 to TRBJ1-2; D may be TRBD1 (5 bases). CDR3 length: 14 amino acids. V was pared by 0 bases and J by 3 bases, with 8 bases between. From germline, CDR1 is LGHNA and CDR2 YSLEER. The CDR3 nucleotides are TGCGCCAGCAGCCAAGACGGGGGAGACTATGGCTACACCTTC. Translated, it gives CASSQDGGDYGYTF.

Turning to this clone: Other DNA variants within this sample encode the same CDR3. The chain links TRBV12-3 or TRBV12-4 to TRBJ1-2; D is unclear. CDR3 size: 11 residues. The V and J ends lost 5 bases and 5 bases respectively, with 6 bases between them. The CDR3 nucleotides are TGTGCCAGCAGTACGAGATATGGCTACACCTTC. It translates to CASSTRYGYTF.

V and J are TRBV20-1 and TRBJ1-2; D is ambiguous. CDR1 is DFQATT and CDR2 is SNEGSKA in the germline V gene (reference sequence). V gave up 4 bases and J gave up 5 bases, with 2 bases separating them. The CDR3 consists of 9 residues. CDR3 in amino acids: CSATYGYTF. CDR3 DNA: TGCAGTGCTACTTATGGCTACACCTTC.

The genes are TRBV5-8 and TRBJ1-6; unclear D gene. V dropped 3 bases and J dropped 0 bases, with 13 bases sitting between them. Per the germline V gene, CDR1 is SGHTS and CDR2 is YDEGEE. This CDR3 is 17 amino acids long. CDR3: CASSSNLHSSYNSPLHF. CDR3 nucleotides: TGTGCCAGCAGCTCCAACCTACACAGCTCCTATAATTCACCCCTCCACTTT.

The chain couples TRBV27 to TRBJ1-1, with D hard to call. V lost 4 bases, J lost 4 bases, and 7 bases lay in between. Germline loops: CDR1 MNHEY, CDR2 SMNVEV (reference sequence). There are 12 residues in the CDR3. CDR3: CASSSGVTEAFF. The CDR3, as DNA: TGTGCCAGCAGTTCGGGTGTCACTGAAGCTTTCTTT.

The rearrangement joins TRBV9 to TRBJ2-1; maybe TRBD2 (5 bases). The CDR3 totals 14 residues. Germline V gene lookup returns CDR1 SGDLS and CDR2 YYNGEE. V lost 3 bases and J lost 8, with 15 bases in between. The CDR3 sequence is CASSERPHEDEQFF. The DNA of the CDR3 is TGTGCCAGCAGCGAGCGGCCCCACGAGGATGAGCAGTTCTTC.

There are a few counts of this clone. J is TRBJ1-2 and V is TRBV5-1, with a possible D match to TRBD1 (5 bases). The V end lost 1 base, the J end lost 3 bases, and 19 bases lay between the germline ends. This CDR3 region has 17 residues. Germline-derived CDR1 and CDR2 are SGHRS and YFSETQ. The DNA for the CDR3 is TGCGCCAGCAGCTTGTTCGGTTCGACAGAGTGGGACTATGGCTACACCTTC. Amino acids: CASSLFGSTEWDYGYTF.

This chain joins TRBV5-1 and TRBJ1-2; TRBD1 aligns across 8 bases. Trimming cost V 4 bases and J 2 bases; bases outside gene matches: 4. The CDR3 contains 14 residues. Germline CDR1 is SGHRS and CDR2 is YFSETQ. The CDR3 is CASSTGQGNYGYTF. CDR3 DNA: TGCGCCAGCAGCACCGGACAGGGCAACTATGGCTACACCTTC.

The chain employs TRBV10-1 and TRBJ2-5, with D possibly being TRBD2 (5 bases). V gave up 6 bases and J gave up 2 bases, with 19 bases separating them. The CDR3 has 16 amino acids. Germline V gene data show CDR1 as WNHNN and CDR2 as SYGVQD (reference sequence). CDR3: CASRPSCYGIQETQYF. The CDR3 nucleotides are TGCGCCAGCAGACCCTCTTGTTACGGGATTCAAGAGACCCAGTACTTC.

This chain connects TRBV6-5 to TRBJ2-7, with a possible D match to TRBD1 (6 bases). The CDR3 consists of 14 residues. CDR1 is MNHEY, CDR2 SVGAGI, per germline. The V and J ends lost 7 bases and 3 bases respectively, with 16 bases between them. The CDR3 spells CASKILQGLYEQYF. The CDR3, as DNA: TGTGCCAGCAAAATCCTACAGGGTCTCTACGAGCAGTACTTC.

V and J are TRBV2 and TRBJ1-6, with D maybe TRBD1 (6 bases). The germline V gene has CDR1 SNHLY and CDR2 FYNNEI. This CDR3 is built from 15 residues. The V gene lost 6 bases and the J gene lost 9 bases, with 18 bases spanning the gap. In nucleotides, the CDR3 is TGTGCCAGCAGCAGACAGGAGCCTACTATTTCACCCCTCCACTTT. It specifies CASSRQEPTISPLHF.

The V call is TRBV11-2, the J call TRBJ1-2; TRBD1 aligns across 9 bases. The CDR3 spans 18 residues. The germline V gene encodes CDR1 SGHAT and CDR2 FQNNGV. Trimming cost V 2 bases and J 1 base; bases outside gene matches: 11. CDR3 region: CASSLLGTGSTYNYGYTF. CDR3 DNA sequence: TGTGCCAGCAGCTTACTTGGGACAGGGTCCACTTATAACTATGGCTACACCTTC.

This sequence joins TRBV30 and TRBJ1-6, with D possibly TRBD1 on 5 matching bases. Per the germline V gene, CDR1 is GTSNPN and CDR2 is SVGIG (reference sequence). CDR3 length: 15 residues. Trimming shortened V by 0 bases and J by 10 bases, and 16 bases separated the two germline ends. CDR3 loop: CAWSVLRGRKSPLHF. Written as DNA, the CDR3 is TGTGCCTGGAGTGTACTAAGGGGAAGAAAATCACCCCTCCACTTT.

The chain recombines TRBV3-1 (or the pseudogene TRBV3-2) with TRBJ2-2; D not certain. The CDR3 has 14 amino acids. The germline CDR1 and CDR2 sequences are LGHDT and YNNKEL (reference sequence). Trimming took 0 bases from V and 3 from J, leaving 5 bases between them. This chain's CDR3 is CASSQEAYTGELFF. CDR3 bases: TGTGCCAGCAGCCAAGAGGCCTACACCGGGGAGCTGTTTTTT.

The table lists this clone with many counts. Other nucleotide sequences in the sample specify the same CDR3. The chain uses TRBV7-2 and TRBJ1-1, with 7 bases fitting TRBD1. This CDR3 has 14 amino acids. Trimming at V came to 5 bases and at J to 1 base, leaving 4 bases not matched to a gene. Looked up from germline, CDR1 is SGHTA and CDR2 is FQGNSA. This CDR3 is CASSPGTANTEAFF. The CDR3 DNA follows: TGTGCCAGCAGCCCCGGGACAGCGAACACTGAAGCTTTCTTT.

This clone was detected once. This chain joins TRBV9 and TRBJ2-2, with D possibly TRBD1 on 6 matching bases. The CDR3 covers 16 residues. Trimming pared 5 bases from V and 5 bases from J, leaving 19 bases between. The germline CDR1 and CDR2 sequences are SGDLS and YYNGEE. CDR3 bases: TGTGCCAGCAGTCGTGGACAGTCTGTGGGGACCGGGGAGCTGTTTTTT. Amino acid sequence: CASSRGQSVGTGELFF.

The chain recombines TRBV7-2 with TRBJ2-7, with D possibly being TRBD2 (5 bases). V gave up 5 bases and J gave up 6 bases, with 17 bases separating them. From germline, CDR1 is SGHTA and CDR2 FQGNSA. The CDR3 runs 14 residues. The CDR3 region has the DNA TGTGCCAGCAGCCTAGGACGGAGGTCCCGCGAGCAGTACTTC. As protein: CASSLGRRSREQYF.

The chain recombines TRBV2 with TRBJ1-5, with 8 bases aligning to TRBD1. CDR3 length: 14 residues. Germline CDR1 SNHLY, CDR2 FYNNEI. V trimming: 9 bases; J trimming: 9 bases; junction bases outside the gene matches: 13. The CDR3 is CASTRDRTNGPQHF. CDR3 DNA sequence: TGTGCCAGTACACGGGACAGGACAAATGGGCCCCAGCATTTT.